This T cell receptor (beta chain) was identified in a study of T cell responses to AZD1222 COVID-19 vaccine. Measured with immunoSEQ multiplex PCR; TCRdb has only the in-frame clones, and not every one. The repertoire includes 45,000 or so clones, 90% of them detected once, and about 36% sits in the top ten. Regarding the study as a whole: White British donors predominated, females outnumbered males, and clonal diversity was possibly underestimated.

The V end was cut by 4 bases, the J end by 2 bases, with 8 bases between. This CDR3 has 13 residues. About this clone itself: Its antigen remains unknown. The identical CDR3 is also encoded by other nucleotide sequences in the sample.

This chain links TRBV12-3 or TRBV12-4 with TRBJ1-2; no clear D. This material consisted of peripheral blood, taken 28 days after the second AZD1222 dose. The TCR sequence derives from an adult who received the AZD1222 COVID-19 vaccine. This CDR3 is CASSWTGNYGYTF. The CDR3 DNA sequence: TGTGCCAGCAGTTGGACTGGAAACTATGGCTACACCTTC.